The subject of this entry is one T cell receptor beta chain. Its antigen is still unknown. From mRNA, alpha and beta CDR3 regions were amplified using semiquantitative ARM-PCR. ARM-PCR used tagged nested gene-specific primers, then communal superprimers for exponential amplification. TCRdb ran MiXCR on the multiplex PCR reads and lists one entry per CDR3 protein. This sample has fewer than 18,000 distinct CDR3 sequences; less than 80% occur once, and the top ten carry around 37%. This entry comes from a study of relationships among human T cell subsets. Study observations and caveats: T cell counts were not recorded for two pan T samples.

The CDR3 extends over 15 amino acids. Germline V gene sequence: CDR1 SNHLY, CDR2 FYNNEI. Trimming took off 7 bases at V and 3 bases at J, with 15 bases between the two ends. The sequenced sample was total T cells sorted from blood. The chain combines TRBV2 with TRBJ1-4; D gene unclear. This sequence originates from a man between 35 and 55 years old in good health. CDR3 sequence: CASKMESSANEKLFF. The CDR3 region has the DNA TGTGCCAGCAAAATGGAATCCTCGGCTAATGAAAAACTGTTTTTT.